Given below is one T cell receptor (beta chain) in context. For each donor, at least one pre-ART and at least two post-ART PBMC samples were available. The data were obtained in a study of long-term antiretroviral therapy in people with HIV. The CDR3 runs 17 residues. CDR1 and CDR2 from the germline V gene are LNHDA and SQIVND (reference sequence). V shed 5 bases and J 5 bases; nucleotides not matched to a gene: 16. Samples were assayed with immunoSEQ v3.0 at survey level. Target depth was about 40,000-50,000 T-cell genomes per sample. Sequencing used immunoSEQ multiplex PCR; TCRdb keeps in-frame clones, though not all of them. The sample contains 35,000 or so clones, under 90% of which appear only once.

The V call is TRBV19, the J call TRBJ1-2, with 8 bases aligning to TRBD1. The clonotype comes from a man aged 18 to 29 with HIV. This sample comprised unsorted PBMCs, obtained 0.4 years before starting antiretroviral therapy. In nucleotides, the CDR3 is TGTGCCAGTAGTCGTGGGGGCAGGGGGCGGCGTTTTTATGGCTACACCTTC. It encodes CASSRGGRGRRFYGYTF.